This T cell receptor (beta chain) is from a study of T cell responses to AZD1222 COVID-19 vaccine. Whole-study findings and limits: Spike-specific TCR repertoires showed rising breadth and depth after two AZD1222 doses. Recipients of AZD1222 seropositive at baseline numbered only 5 or 6.

On this clone: What it recognizes is unknown.

Only in-frame clones appear in the TCRdb table, and some are missing; sequencing was by immunoSEQ multiplex PCR. The top ten hold roughly 1.7% of the sample, which has some 100,000 clones, around 90% seen once. The CDR3 contains 15 residues. The germline V gene encodes CDR1 MRHNA and CDR2 SNTAGT. Trimming took off 6 bases at V and 1 base at J, with 13 bases between the two ends. The sequence derives from an adult in good health. The sample in question was peripheral blood, obtained on day 0 of AZD1222 vaccination. This chain joins TRBV6-4 and TRBJ1-5, with D possibly TRBD1 on 6 matching bases. DNA for the CDR3: TGTGCCAGCAGACTTGACGGACAGAGCAATCAGCCCCAGCATTTT. This gives the protein CASRLDGQSNQPQHF.